This T cell receptor (beta chain) was identified during a study of control samples from healthy donors and cancer patients. J was trimmed by 4 bases and V by 0 bases; bases with no gene match: 7. The V gene's germline CDR1 is SQVTM and CDR2 ANQGSEA. CDR3 size: 15 residues. The repertoire was sequenced with immunoSEQ multiplex PCR; TCRdb's copy has only in-frame clones and lacks some. The table lists about 89,000 clones, about 89% of them singletons, with roughly 20% in the top ten. The specimen was blood. The sequence was collected from a man aged 30 to 39 in good health. The V and J genes are TRBV29-1 and TRBJ1-2; TRBD1 agrees at 8 bases. The CDR3 sequence: CSVEDSEGQVYGYTF. The CDR3 region has the DNA TGCAGCGTTGAAGATAGTGAGGGACAGGTCTATGGCTACACCTTC.